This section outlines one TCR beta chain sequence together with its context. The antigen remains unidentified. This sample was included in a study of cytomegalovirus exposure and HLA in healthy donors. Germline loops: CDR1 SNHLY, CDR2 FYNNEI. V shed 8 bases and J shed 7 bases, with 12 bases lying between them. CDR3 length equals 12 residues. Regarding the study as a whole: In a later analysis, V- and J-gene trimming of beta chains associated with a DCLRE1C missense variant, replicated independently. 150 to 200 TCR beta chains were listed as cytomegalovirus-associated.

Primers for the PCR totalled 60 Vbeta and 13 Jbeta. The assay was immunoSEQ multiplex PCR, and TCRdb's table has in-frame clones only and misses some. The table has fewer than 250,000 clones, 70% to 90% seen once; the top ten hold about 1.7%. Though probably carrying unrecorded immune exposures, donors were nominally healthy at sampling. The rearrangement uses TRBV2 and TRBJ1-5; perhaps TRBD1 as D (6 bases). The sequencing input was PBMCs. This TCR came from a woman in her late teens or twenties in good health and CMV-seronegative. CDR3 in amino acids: CASSSGDQPQHF. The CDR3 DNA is TGTGCCAGCTCCTCAGGGGACCAGCCCCAGCATTTT.